One T cell receptor beta chain is described in this entry. These data are taken from a study of T cell changes during pregnancy in multiple sclerosis. Libraries were prepared by immunoSEQ multiplex PCR; TCRdb keeps only in-frame clonotypes and omits some of them. The sample consists of about 68,000 clones, 90% of them appearing once. This CDR3 region has 16 residues. Looked up from germline, CDR1 is SGHKS and CDR2 is YYEKEE (reference sequence). V was clipped by 5 bases and J by 1 base, with 18 bases between them. The specimen was peripheral blood, collected in the third trimester of pregnancy. The receptor comes from a female donor with multiple sclerosis, enrolled in a pregnancy study. The V and J genes are TRBV5-5 and TRBJ1-1; perhaps TRBD1 as D (6 bases). The CDR3 region is CASSSENRVRNTEAFF. CDR3 nucleotide sequence: TGTGCCAGCAGTTCTGAAAACAGGGTGAGGAACACTGAAGCTTTCTTT.